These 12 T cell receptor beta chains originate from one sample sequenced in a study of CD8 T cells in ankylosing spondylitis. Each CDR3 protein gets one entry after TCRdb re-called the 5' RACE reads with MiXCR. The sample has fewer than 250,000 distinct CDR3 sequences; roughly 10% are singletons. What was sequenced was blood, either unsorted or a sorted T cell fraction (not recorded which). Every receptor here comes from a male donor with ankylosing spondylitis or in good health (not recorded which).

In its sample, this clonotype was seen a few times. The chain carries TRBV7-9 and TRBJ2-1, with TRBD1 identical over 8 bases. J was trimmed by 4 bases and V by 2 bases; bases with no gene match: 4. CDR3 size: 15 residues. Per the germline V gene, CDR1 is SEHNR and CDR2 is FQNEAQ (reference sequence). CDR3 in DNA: TGTGCCAGCAGCTTAAGGACAGGGCTATACAATGAGCAGTTCTTC. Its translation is CASSLRTGLYNEQFF.

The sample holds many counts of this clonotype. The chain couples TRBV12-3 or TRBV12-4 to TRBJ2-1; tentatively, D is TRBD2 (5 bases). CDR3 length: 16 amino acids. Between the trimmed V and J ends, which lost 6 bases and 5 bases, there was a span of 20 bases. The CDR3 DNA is TGTGCCAGCAGACTAGACTGGCCGAGCAAGAACAATGAGCAGTTCTTC. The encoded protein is CASRLDWPSKNNEQFF.

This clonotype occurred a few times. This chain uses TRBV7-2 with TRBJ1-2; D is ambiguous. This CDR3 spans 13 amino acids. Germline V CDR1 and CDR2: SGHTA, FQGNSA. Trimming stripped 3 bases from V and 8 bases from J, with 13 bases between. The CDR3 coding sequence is TGTGCCAGCAGCTTCGGACCGGGCCCCGGCTACACCTTC. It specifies CASSFGPGPGYTF.

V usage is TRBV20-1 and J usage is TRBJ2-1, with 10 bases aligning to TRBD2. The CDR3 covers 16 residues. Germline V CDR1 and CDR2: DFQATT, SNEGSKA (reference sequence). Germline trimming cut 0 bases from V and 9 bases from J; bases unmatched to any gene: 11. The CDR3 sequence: CSARDRSGGALGEQFF. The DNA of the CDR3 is TGCAGTGCTAGAGATCGCAGCGGGGGGGCCCTAGGTGAGCAGTTCTTC.

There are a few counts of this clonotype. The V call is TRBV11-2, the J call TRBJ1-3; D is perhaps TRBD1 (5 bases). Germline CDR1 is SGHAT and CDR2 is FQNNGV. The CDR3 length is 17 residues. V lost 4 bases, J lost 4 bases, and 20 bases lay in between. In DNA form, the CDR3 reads TGTGCCAGCAGCTCGGACAAATTCGTGCTACCAGGAAACACCATATATTTT. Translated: CASSSDKFVLPGNTIYF.

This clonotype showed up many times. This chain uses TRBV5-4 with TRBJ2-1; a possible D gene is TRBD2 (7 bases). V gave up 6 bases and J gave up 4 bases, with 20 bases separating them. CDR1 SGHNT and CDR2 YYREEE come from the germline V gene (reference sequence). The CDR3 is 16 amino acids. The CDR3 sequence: CASNWRGGATYNEQFF. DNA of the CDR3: TGTGCCAGCAATTGGAGGGGGGGCGCAACGTACAATGAGCAGTTCTTC.

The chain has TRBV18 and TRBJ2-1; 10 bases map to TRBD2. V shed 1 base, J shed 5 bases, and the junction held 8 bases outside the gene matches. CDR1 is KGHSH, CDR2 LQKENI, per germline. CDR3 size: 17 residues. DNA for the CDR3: TGTGCCAGCTCACCACAAAGCGGGACTAGCGCAAACAATGAGCAGTTCTTC. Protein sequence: CASSPQSGTSANNEQFF.

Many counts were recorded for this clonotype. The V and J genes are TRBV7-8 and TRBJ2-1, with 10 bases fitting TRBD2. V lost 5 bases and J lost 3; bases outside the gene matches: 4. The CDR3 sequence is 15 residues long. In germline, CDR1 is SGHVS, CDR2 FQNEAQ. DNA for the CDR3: TGTGCCAGCAGCCCCCAGCGGGGGGGCTACAATGAGCAGTTCTTC. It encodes CASSPQRGGYNEQFF.

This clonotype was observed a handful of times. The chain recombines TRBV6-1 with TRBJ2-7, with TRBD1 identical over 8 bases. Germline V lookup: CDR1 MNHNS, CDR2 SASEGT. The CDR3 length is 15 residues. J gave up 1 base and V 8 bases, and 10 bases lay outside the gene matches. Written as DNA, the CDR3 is TGTGCCAGCCAAAGCACCGGGACAGGTTCCTACGAGCAGTACTTC. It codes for CASQSTGTGSYEQYF.

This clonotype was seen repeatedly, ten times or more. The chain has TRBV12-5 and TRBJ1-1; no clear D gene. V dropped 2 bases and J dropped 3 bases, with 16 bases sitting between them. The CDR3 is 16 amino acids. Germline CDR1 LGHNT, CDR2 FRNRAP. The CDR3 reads CASGLPSGLTDTEAFF. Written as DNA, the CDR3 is TGTGCTAGTGGTTTGCCCTCAGGCCTAACGGACACTGAAGCTTTCTTT.

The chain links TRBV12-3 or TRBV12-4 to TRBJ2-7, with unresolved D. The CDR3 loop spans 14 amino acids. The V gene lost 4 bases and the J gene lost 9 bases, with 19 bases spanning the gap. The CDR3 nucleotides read TGTGCCAGCAGTTCCCGGACGGAAACCTCGGGGCAGTACTTC. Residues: CASSSRTETSGQYF.

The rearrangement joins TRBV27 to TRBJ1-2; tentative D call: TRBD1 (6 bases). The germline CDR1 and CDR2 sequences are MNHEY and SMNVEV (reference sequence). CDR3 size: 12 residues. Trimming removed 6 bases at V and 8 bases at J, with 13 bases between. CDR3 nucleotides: TGTGCCAGCAGAGGGGGGGGATGGGGCTACACCTTC. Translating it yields CASRGGGWGYTF.